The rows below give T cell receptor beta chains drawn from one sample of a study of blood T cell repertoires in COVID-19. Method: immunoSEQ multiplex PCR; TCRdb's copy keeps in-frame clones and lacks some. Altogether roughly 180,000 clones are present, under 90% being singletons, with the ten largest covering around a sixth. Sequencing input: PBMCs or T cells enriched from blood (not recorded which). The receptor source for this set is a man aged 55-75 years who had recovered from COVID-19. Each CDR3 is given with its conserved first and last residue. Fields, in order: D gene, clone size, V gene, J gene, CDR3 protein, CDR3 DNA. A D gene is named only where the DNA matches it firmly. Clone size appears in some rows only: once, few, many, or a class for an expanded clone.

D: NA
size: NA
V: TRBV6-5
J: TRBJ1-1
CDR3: CASSYGTVNTEAFF
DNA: TGTGCCAGCAGTTACGGTACAGTCAACACTGAAGCTTTCTTT

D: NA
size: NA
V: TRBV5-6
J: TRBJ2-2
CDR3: CASSLTGANTGELFF
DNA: TGTGCCAGCAGCTTGACGGGGGCGAACACCGGGGAGCTGTTTTTT

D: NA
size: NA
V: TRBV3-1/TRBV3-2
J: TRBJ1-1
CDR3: CASSQGRGTEAFF
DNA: TGTGCCAGCAGCCAAGGCCGCGGCACTGAAGCTTTCTTT

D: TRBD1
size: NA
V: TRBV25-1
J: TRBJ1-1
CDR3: CASRDNRGVNTEAFF
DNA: TGTGCCAGCAGAGACAACAGGGGTGTGAACACTGAAGCTTTCTTT

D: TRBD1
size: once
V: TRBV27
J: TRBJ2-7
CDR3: CASSRQGAARSYEQYF
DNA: TGTGCCAGCAGCCGACAGGGGGCAGCCAGGTCCTACGAGCAGTACTTC

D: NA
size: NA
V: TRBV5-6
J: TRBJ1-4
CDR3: CASSLVGEGLDEKLFF
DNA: TGTGCCAGCAGCTTGGTTGGGGAAGGACTAGATGAAAAACTGTTTTTT

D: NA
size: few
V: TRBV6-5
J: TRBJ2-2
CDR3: CASRPGGTGELFF
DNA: TGTGCCAGCAGGCCCGGGGGAACCGGGGAGCTGTTTTTT

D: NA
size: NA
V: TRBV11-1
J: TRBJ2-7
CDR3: CASSLPTSSYEQYF
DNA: TGTGCCAGCAGCCTTCCGACATCCTCCTACGAGCAGTACTTC

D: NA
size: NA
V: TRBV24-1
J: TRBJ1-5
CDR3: CATSVGRVSNQPQHF
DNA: TGTGCCACCAGTGTGGGCAGGGTGAGCAATCAGCCCCAGCATTTT

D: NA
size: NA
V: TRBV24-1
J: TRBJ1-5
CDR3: CATSSTGNAGNQPQHF
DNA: TGTGCCACCAGCTCCACAGGGAACGCAGGCAATCAGCCCCAGCATTTT

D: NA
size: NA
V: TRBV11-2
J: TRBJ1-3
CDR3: CASSLLLAGGGNTIYF
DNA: TGTGCCAGCAGCTTACTCCTTGCGGGGGGAGGAAACACCATATATTTT

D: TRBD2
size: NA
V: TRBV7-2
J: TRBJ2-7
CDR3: CASSSRGNLAGFYEQYF
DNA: TGTGCCAGCAGCTCGAGAGGTAATCTAGCGGGATTCTACGAGCAGTACTTC

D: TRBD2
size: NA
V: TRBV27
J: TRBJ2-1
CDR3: CASSRTSGGYNEQFF
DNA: TGTGCCAGCAGTCGGACTAGCGGGGGCTACAATGAGCAGTTCTTC

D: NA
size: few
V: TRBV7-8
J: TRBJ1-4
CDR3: CASSLGVLATNEKLFF
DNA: TGTGCCAGCAGCTTAGGCGTCTTGGCAACTAATGAAAAACTGTTTTTT

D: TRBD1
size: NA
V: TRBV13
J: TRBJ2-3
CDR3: CASRPAGGVDTDTQYF
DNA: TGTGCCAGCAGACCAGCAGGGGGCGTAGACACAGATACGCAGTATTTT

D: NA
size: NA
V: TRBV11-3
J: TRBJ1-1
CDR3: CASSLTANTEAFF
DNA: TGTGCCAGCAGCTTGACAGCGAACACTGAAGCTTTCTTT

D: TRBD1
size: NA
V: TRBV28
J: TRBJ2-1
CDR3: CASSSSGQGADEQFF
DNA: TGTGCCAGCAGTTCGTCGGGACAGGGGGCCGATGAGCAGTTCTTC

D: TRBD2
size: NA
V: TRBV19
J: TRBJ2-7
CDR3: CASSIRDSGGKQYF
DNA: TGTGCCAGTAGTATAAGGGACTCGGGGGGTAAGCAGTACTTC

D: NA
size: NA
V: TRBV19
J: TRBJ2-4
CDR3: CASSIRLGVKNIQYF
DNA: TGTGCCAGTAGTATACGCCTAGGGGTCAAAAACATTCAGTACTTC

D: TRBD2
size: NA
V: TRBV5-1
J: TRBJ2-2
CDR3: CASSPGTSGSGELFF
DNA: TGCGCCAGCAGCCCCGGGACTAGCGGGAGTGGGGAGCTGTTTTTT

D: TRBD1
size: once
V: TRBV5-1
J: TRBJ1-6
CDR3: CASLPRTGSKFHPLDHIPLHF
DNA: TGCGCCAGCTTACCCCGGACAGGGAGCAAATTTCATCCCCTGGACCATATTCCCCTCCACTTT

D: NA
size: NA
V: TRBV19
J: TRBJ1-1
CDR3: CASSVVTSVTEAFF
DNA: TGTGCCAGTAGTGTGGTCACGAGTGTCACTGAAGCTTTCTTT

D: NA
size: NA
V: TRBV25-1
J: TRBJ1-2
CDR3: CASSGGWSYGYTF
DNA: TGTGCCAGCAGTGGAGGATGGTCCTATGGCTACACCTTC

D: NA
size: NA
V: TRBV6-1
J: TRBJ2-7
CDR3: CASSEGGGSKYEQYF
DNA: TGTGCCAGCAGTGAGGGGGGCGGGAGTAAATACGAGCAGTACTTC

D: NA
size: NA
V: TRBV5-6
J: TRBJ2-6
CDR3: CASTNAWLAGANVLTF
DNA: TGTGCCAGCACCAATGCTTGGTTAGCTGGGGCCAACGTCCTGACTTTC

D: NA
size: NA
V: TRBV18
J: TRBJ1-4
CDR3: CASSPPSGGSKALKLFF
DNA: TGTGCCAGCTCACCTCCAAGCGGCGGCAGTAAGGCCCTAAAACTGTTTTTT

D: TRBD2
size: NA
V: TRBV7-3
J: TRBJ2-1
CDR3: CASSSDSGRVNEQFF
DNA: TGTGCCAGCAGCTCCGATAGCGGGAGGGTAAATGAGCAGTTCTTC

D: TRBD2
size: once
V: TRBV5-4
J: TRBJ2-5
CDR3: CASSFGLAGGKTQYF
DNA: TGTGCCAGCAGCTTCGGACTAGCGGGAGGAAAGACCCAGTACTTC

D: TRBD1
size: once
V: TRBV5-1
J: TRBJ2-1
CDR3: CASSLSTSTGVNAQFF
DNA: TGCGCCAGCAGCTTATCAACCTCGACAGGGGTAAATGCGCAGTTCTTC

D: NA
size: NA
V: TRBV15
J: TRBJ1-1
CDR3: CATSRDVVQGGTEAFF
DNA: TGTGCCACCAGCAGAGATGTGGTGCAGGGAGGGACTGAAGCTTTCTTT

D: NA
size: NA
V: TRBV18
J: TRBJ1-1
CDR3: CASSPLPGTEAFF
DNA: TGTGCCAGCTCACCACTCCCGGGAACTGAAGCTTTCTTT

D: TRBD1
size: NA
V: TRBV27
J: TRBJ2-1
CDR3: CASSSRDRGYNEQFF
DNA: TGTGCCAGCAGTAGCCGGGACAGAGGATACAATGAGCAGTTCTTC

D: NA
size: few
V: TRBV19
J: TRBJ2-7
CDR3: CASSSAGTYYEQYF
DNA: TGTGCCAGTAGTTCCGCGGGGACCTACTACGAGCAGTACTTC

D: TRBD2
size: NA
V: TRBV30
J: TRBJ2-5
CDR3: CAWRLATETQYF
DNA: TGTGCCTGGAGACTAGCGACAGAGACCCAGTACTTC

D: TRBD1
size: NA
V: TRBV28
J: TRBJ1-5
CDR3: CASSYASRGQANQPQHF
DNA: TGTGCCAGCAGTTACGCAAGTCGGGGACAGGCTAATCAGCCCCAGCATTTT